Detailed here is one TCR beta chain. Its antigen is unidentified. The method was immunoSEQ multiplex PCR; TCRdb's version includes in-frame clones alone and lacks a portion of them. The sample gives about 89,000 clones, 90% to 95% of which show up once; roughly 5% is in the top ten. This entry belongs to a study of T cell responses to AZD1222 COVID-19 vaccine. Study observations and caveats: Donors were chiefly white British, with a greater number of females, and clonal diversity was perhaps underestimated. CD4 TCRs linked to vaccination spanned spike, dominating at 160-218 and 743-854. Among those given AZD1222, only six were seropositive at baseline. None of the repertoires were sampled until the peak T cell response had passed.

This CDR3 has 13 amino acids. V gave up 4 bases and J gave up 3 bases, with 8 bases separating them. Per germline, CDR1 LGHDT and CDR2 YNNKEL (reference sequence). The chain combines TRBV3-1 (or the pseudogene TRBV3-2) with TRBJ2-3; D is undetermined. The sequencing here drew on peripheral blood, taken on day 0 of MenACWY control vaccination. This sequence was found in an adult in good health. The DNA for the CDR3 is TGTGCCAGCAGCCTAAAAGGGACAGATACGCAGTATTTT. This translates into CASSLKGTDTQYF.